The entry that follows covers one T cell receptor beta chain sequence. In the same sample, other DNA sequences code for this CDR3. The ends were cut back, 1 base at V and 1 base at J, with 7 bases in the middle. The CDR3 contains 14 residues. CDR1 is SGHVS and CDR2 is FQNEAQ in the germline V gene. Enrollees, about 18 to 100 years old, lived in about two dozen US areas. Per the original methods: Cell counts per sample came from amplifying reference gene primers. Assay: immunoSEQ multiplex PCR; the TCRdb copy retains only in-frame clones and omits some. V and J calls and clone size are given by that table; D and trimming were obtained from the DNA. This sample has 300,000 to 500,000 clones; roughly 88% occur once, and the top ten carry 0.97%. The sample belongs to a study of blood T cell repertoires in COVID-19.

The sample was PBMCs or T cells enriched from blood (not recorded which). This clonotype was sampled from a woman in her thirties with acute COVID-19. The chain is built from TRBV7-8 and TRBJ1-1; D unclear. This chain's CDR3 is CASSLVGGNTEAFF. As DNA, the CDR3 is TGTGCCAGCAGCTTAGTCGGCGGGAACACTGAAGCTTTCTTT.